Presented here are 17 T cell receptor beta chains from one specimen sequenced in a study of T cell responses to AZD1222 COVID-19 vaccine. Only in-frame clones appear in the TCRdb table, and some are missing; sequencing was by immunoSEQ multiplex PCR. The repertoire holds 150,000 to 160,000 clones, with 70% to 90% as singletons. The material sequenced was peripheral blood, taken after recovery from COVID-19. The receptors stem from an adult who had recovered from COVID-19.

The chain employs TRBV7-8 and TRBJ1-6, with D perhaps matching TRBD1 (5 bases). The CDR3 extends over 14 amino acids. Between the trimmed V and J ends, which lost 5 bases and 5 bases, there was a span of 10 bases. Germline V gene lookup returns CDR1 SGHVS and CDR2 FQNEAQ. The CDR3: CASSQGGNNSPLHF. Here the CDR3 DNA reads TGTGCCAGCAGCCAGGGCGGAAATAATTCACCCCTCCACTTT.

V and J are TRBV5-1 and TRBJ2-1, with D hard to call. This CDR3 comprises 14 residues. The V end was cut by 4 bases, the J end by 1 base, with 9 bases between. Germline V gene lookup returns CDR1 SGHRS and CDR2 YFSETQ. The CDR3 nucleotides read TGCGCCAGCAGCCCGGTCAGGTCCTACAATGAGCAGTTCTTC. Protein: CASSPVRSYNEQFF.

The genes are TRBV7-9 and TRBJ2-1; D remains unclear. Germline V gene lookup returns CDR1 SEHNR and CDR2 FQNEAQ (reference sequence). V lost 0 bases and J 7 bases, leaving 13 bases between the germline ends. This CDR3 is 15 amino acids long. The CDR3 region has the DNA TGTGCCAGCAGCTTAGCTATATTGGCGAGGAATGAGCAGTTCTTC. Translated, it gives CASSLAILARNEQFF.

The chain couples TRBV3-1 (or the pseudogene TRBV3-2) to TRBJ2-2; D is possibly TRBD2 (6 bases). CDR3 size: 17 residues. V lost 5 bases and J lost 3, with 19 bases in between. CDR1 LGHDT and CDR2 YNNKEL come from the germline V gene (reference sequence). The CDR3 nucleotides read TGTGCCAGCAGCGTTCCCGGGGCCTCGGGGGACACCGGGGAGCTGTTTTTT. It is translated as CASSVPGASGDTGELFF.

The chain joins TRBV27 to TRBJ2-2; 7 bases fit TRBD1. Germline V gene lookup returns CDR1 MNHEY and CDR2 SMNVEV (reference sequence). V lost 3 bases and J lost 3; bases outside the gene matches: 1. CDR3 size: 14 residues. CDR3 amino acids: CASSFTGDTGELFF. The CDR3, as DNA: TGTGCCAGCAGTTTCACAGGGGACACCGGGGAGCTGTTTTTT.

The chain is built from TRBV6-1 and TRBJ2-5; D gene unclear. Trimming pared 3 bases from V and 3 bases from J, leaving 20 bases between. Germline CDR1 is MNHNS and CDR2 is SASEGT. CDR3 size: 17 residues. The CDR3 nucleotides read TGTGCCAGCAGTGATCGCAGTCGGATCGTAGGTGAAGAGACCCAGTACTTC. It is translated as CASSDRSRIVGEETQYF.

This rearrangement joins TRBV11-2 to TRBJ2-1; D unclear. The germline gives CDR1 SGHAT, CDR2 FQNNGV. V was clipped by 2 bases and J by 5 bases, with 10 bases between them. This CDR3 is 14 amino acids long. The CDR3 DNA reads TGTGCCAGCAGCTTATACAGCCAGGACAATGAGCAGTTCTTC. Its protein is CASSLYSQDNEQFF.

The chain uses TRBV12-3 or TRBV12-4 and TRBJ2-7; D is possibly TRBD2 (6 bases). This CDR3 has 13 amino acids. The V and J ends lost 3 bases and 6 bases respectively, with 12 bases between them. In DNA form, the CDR3 reads TGTGCCAGCAGTTTGAGTCGAGCGGGCGAGCAGTACTTC. Encoded protein: CASSLSRAGEQYF.

CDR3 sequence: CASSLAVTGAGETQYF. In DNA, the CDR3 is TGCGCCAGCAGCTTGGCTGTGACAGGGGCTGGGGAGACCCAGTACTTC. The chain couples TRBV5-1 to TRBJ2-5, with 8 bases lining up with TRBD1. The germline CDR1 and CDR2 sequences are SGHRS and YFSETQ. The CDR3 covers 16 residues. V trimming: 0 bases; J trimming: 5 bases; junction bases outside the gene matches: 9.

The V call is TRBV5-1, the J call TRBJ2-7; D is unclear. The CDR3 length is 13 residues. The germline V gene has CDR1 SGHRS and CDR2 YFSETQ. Trimming shortened V by 1 base and J by 2 bases, and 7 bases separated the two germline ends. CDR3 loop: CASSLSLTYEQYF. CDR3 nucleotides: TGCGCCAGCAGCTTGAGTCTTACCTACGAGCAGTACTTC.

The chain uses TRBV13 and TRBJ2-7; perhaps D is TRBD1 or TRBD2 (5 bases each). The V end lost 2 bases, the J end lost 0 bases, and 23 bases lay between the germline ends. Germline V gene sequence: CDR1 PRHDT, CDR2 FYEKMQ (reference sequence). CDR3 length: 19 residues. Here the CDR3 DNA reads TGTGCCAGCAGCTTATCCTTCCCGACCACGGGGACGAGCTCCTACGAGCAGTACTTC. This translates into CASSLSFPTTGTSSYEQYF.

The chain couples TRBV27 to TRBJ2-7; 10 nucleotides line up with TRBD2. J was trimmed by 4 bases and V by 7 bases; bases with no gene match: 7. The CDR3 runs 14 residues. Germline V gene sequence: CDR1 MNHEY, CDR2 SMNVEV (reference sequence). This CDR3 reads CASNPLAGAYEQYF. CDR3 DNA sequence: TGTGCCAGCAATCCTCTAGCGGGAGCTTACGAGCAGTACTTC.

The genes are TRBV12-3 or TRBV12-4 and TRBJ2-3; no reliable D call. V was cut by 6 bases and J by 3 bases, with 10 bases left in between. The CDR3 contains 13 residues. The CDR3 DNA is TGTGCCAGCAGCTCGATTCTGACAGATACGCAGTATTTT. It specifies CASSSILTDTQYF.

This clone was seen more than once but under ten times. This rearrangement joins TRBV3-1 (or the pseudogene TRBV3-2) to TRBJ1-2, with TRBD1 identical over 9 bases. The germline CDR1 and CDR2 sequences are LGHDT and YNNKEL (reference sequence). The CDR3 covers 15 residues. Unmatched junction bases numbered 11, after V lost 5 bases and J lost 7 bases. The CDR3 spells CASSYPGDRDGGYTF. The DNA of the CDR3 is TGTGCCAGCAGCTACCCAGGGGACAGGGACGGTGGCTACACCTTC.

The chain uses TRBV5-1 and TRBJ1-1; D might be TRBD1 (5 bases). The CDR3 spans 15 residues. Germline CDR1 SGHRS, CDR2 YFSETQ. V lost 0 bases to trimming and J lost 1 base, with 10 bases between them. CDR3 in DNA: TGCGCCAGCAGCTTGGAGGGACTGCGGAACACTGAAGCTTTCTTT. Encoded protein: CASSLEGLRNTEAFF.

The CDR3 nucleotides read TGTGCCAGCATAGACAGGGGAACTAATGAAAAACTGTTTTTT. This encodes CASIDRGTNEKLFF. The V gene is TRBV6-5, the J gene TRBJ1-4, with 8 bases lining up with TRBD1. The J segment lost 1 base and the V segment lost 7 bases, leaving 2 bases of the junction unmatched. The CDR3 sequence is 14 residues long. Germline V gives CDR1 MNHEY, CDR2 SVGAGI.

This clone was picked up one time. This chain connects TRBV11-2 to TRBJ2-2; 8 bases map to TRBD1. J gave up 1 base and V 5 bases, and 3 bases lay outside the gene matches. CDR1 is SGHAT and CDR2 is FQNNGV in the germline V gene. The CDR3 consists of 15 residues. This CDR3 is CASSRDRGNTGELFF. The CDR3 nucleotides read TGTGCCAGCAGCCGAGACAGGGGGAACACCGGGGAGCTGTTTTTT.